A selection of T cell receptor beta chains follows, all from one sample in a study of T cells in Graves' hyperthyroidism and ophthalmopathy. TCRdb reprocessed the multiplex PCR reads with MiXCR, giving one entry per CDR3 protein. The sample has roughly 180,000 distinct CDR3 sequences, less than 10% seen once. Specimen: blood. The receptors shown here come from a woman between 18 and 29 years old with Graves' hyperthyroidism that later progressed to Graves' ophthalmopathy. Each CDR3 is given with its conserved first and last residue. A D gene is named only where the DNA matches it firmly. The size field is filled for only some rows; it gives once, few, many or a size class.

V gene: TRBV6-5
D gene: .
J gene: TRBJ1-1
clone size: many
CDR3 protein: CASSYQEVNTEAFF
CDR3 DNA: TGTGCCAGCAGTTACCAGGAGGTGAACACTGAAGCTTTCTTT

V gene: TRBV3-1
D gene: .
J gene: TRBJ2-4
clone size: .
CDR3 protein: CASSQDSTLAKNIQYF
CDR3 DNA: TGTGCCAGCAGCCAAGATTCGACCCTAGCCAAAAACATTCAGTACTTC

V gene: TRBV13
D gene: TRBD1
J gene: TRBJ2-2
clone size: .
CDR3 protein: CASSNRGQPNTGELFF
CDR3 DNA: TGTGCCAGCAGCAACCGGGGACAGCCCAATACCGGGGAGCTGTTTTTT

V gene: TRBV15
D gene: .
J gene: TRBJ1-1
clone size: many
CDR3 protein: CATSRNRDTEAFF
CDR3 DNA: TGTGCCACCAGCAGGAACAGGGACACTGAAGCTTTCTTT

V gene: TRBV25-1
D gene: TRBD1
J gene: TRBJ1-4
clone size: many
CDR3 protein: CASSEADRVGKLFF
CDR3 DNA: TGTGCCAGCAGTGAAGCCGACAGGGTGGGAAAACTGTTTTTT

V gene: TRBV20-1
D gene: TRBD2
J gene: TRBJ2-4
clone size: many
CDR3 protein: CSAPRTSGGTTKNIQYF
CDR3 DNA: TGCAGTGCTCCACGGACTAGCGGGGGAACGACCAAAAACATTCAGTACTTC

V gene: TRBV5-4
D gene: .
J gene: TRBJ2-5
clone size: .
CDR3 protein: CASSSQSNQETQYF
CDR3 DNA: TGTGCCAGCAGCTCCCAGTCCAACCAAGAGACCCAGTACTTC

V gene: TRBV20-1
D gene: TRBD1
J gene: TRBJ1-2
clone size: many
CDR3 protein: CSARPRTGGTYGYTF
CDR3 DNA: TGCAGTGCTAGACCTAGGACAGGGGGCACCTATGGCTACACCTTC

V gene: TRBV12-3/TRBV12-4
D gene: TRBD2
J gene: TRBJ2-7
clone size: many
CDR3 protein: CASSISGSYEQYF
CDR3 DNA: TGTGCCAGCAGTATTAGCGGGAGCTACGAGCAGTACTTC

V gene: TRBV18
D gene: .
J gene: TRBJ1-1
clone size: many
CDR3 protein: CASSPQGVNTEAFF
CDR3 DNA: TGTGCCAGCTCACCACAGGGGGTGAACACTGAAGCTTTCTTT

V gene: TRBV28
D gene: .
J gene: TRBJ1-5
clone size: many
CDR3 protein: CASSLPVYSNQPQHF
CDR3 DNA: TGTGCCAGCAGTTTACCGGTTTATAGCAATCAGCCCCAGCATTTT

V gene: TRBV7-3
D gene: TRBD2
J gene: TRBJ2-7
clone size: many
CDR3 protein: CASSPSGVANDEQYF
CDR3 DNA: TGTGCCAGCAGCCCAAGCGGGGTAGCGAACGACGAGCAGTACTTC

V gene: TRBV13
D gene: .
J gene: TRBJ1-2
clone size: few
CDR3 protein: CASSTRDGGRDGYTF
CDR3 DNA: TGTGCCAGCAGCACTAGGGACGGGGGTCGGGATGGCTACACCTTC

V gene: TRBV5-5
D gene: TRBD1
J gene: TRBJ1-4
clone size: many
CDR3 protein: CASSPTGPPTNEKLFF
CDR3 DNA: TGTGCCAGCAGCCCGACAGGGCCACCAACTAATGAAAAACTGTTTTTT

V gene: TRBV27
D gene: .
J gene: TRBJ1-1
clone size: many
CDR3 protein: CASGGPEAFF
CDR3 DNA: TGTGCCAGCGGAGGACCCGAAGCTTTCTTT

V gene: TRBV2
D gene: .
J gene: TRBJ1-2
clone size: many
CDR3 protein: CASSERPVNYGYTF
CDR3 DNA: TGTGCCAGCAGTGAGCGCCCCGTAAACTATGGCTACACCTTC

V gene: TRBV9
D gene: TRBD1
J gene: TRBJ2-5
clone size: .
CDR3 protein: CASSVVGTGGQETQYF
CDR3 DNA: TGTGCCAGCAGCGTAGTGGGGACAGGGGGCCAAGAGACCCAGTACTTC

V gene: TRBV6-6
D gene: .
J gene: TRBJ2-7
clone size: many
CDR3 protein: CASSYGVSYEQYF
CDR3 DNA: TGTGCCAGCAGTTACGGGGTCTCATACGAGCAGTACTTC

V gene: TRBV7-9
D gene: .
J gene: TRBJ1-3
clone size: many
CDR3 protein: CASSLFGTSGNTIYF
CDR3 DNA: TGTGCCAGCAGCTTATTTGGGACATCCGGAAACACCATATATTTT

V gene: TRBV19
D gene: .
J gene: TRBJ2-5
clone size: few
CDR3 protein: CASSIALGTANSEETQYF
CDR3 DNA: TGTGCCAGTAGTATAGCCCTAGGGACCGCAAACTCAGAAGAGACCCAGTACTTC

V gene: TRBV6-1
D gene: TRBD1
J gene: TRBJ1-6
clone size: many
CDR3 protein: CASHRDSASYNSPLHF
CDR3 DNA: TGTGCCAGCCACCGGGACAGTGCCTCCTATAATTCACCCCTCCACTTT

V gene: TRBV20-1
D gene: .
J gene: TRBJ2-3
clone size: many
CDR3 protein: CSAREPIAPTDTQYF
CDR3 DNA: TGCAGTGCTAGAGAACCTATAGCGCCAACAGATACGCAGTATTTT

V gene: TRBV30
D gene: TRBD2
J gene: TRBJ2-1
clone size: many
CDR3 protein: CAWRTGGVNEQFF
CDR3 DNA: TGTGCCTGGAGAACGGGGGGAGTCAATGAGCAGTTCTTC

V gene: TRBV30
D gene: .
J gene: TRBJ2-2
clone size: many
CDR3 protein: CAWIASDTGELFF
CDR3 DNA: TGTGCCTGGATTGCCTCGGACACCGGGGAGCTGTTTTTT

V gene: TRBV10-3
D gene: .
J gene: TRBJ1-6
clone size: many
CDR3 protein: CAISDYNSPLHF
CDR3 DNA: TGTGCCATTAGCGATTATAATTCACCCCTCCACTTT

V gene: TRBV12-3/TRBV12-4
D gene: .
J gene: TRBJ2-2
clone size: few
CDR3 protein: CASSLGWVGGELFF
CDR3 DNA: TGTGCCAGCAGCTTGGGATGGGTGGGCGGGGAGCTGTTTTTT

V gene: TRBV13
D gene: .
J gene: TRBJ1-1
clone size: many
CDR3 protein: CASSLAPGHEAFF
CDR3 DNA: TGTGCCAGCAGCTTAGCTCCCGGGCATGAAGCTTTCTTT

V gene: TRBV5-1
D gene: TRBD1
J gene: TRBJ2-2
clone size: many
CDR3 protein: CASTTDRGDTGELFF
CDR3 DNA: TGCGCCAGCACTACCGACAGGGGAGACACCGGGGAGCTGTTTTTT

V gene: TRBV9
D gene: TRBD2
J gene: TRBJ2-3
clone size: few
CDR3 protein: CASSVRGLAGEFRADTQYF
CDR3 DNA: TGTGCCAGCAGCGTAAGAGGACTAGCGGGAGAATTTCGCGCAGATACGCAGTATTTT

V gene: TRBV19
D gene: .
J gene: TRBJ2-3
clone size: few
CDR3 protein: CASTLGGVSTDTQYF
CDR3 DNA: TGTGCCAGTACCCTCGGTGGGGTGAGCACAGATACGCAGTATTTT

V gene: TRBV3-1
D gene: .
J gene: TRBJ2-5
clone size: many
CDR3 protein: CASSDTTGETQYF
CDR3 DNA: TGTGCCAGCAGTGACACCACGGGGGAGACCCAGTACTTC